These 9 T cell receptor beta chains were all obtained from the same sample, sequenced in a study of T cell repertoires in cytomegalovirus infection. Their specific antigens are unknown. Using its own MiXCR run on the reads, TCRdb lists one record per CDR3 protein. The sample holds 450,000 to 650,000 distinct CDR3 sequences; 40% are singletons and the top ten take 48%. The sequencing used cultured PBMCs, collected from culture after CMV antigen stimulation. Every receptor here comes from a human donor in good health (CMV status not recorded). Some clones in this sample may be carry-over from other donors' samples.

This clonotype was detected only a few times. The V gene is TRBV7-2, the J gene TRBJ2-5; 7 nucleotides agree with TRBD1. This CDR3 is 13 amino acids long. V trimming: 5 bases; J trimming: 6 bases; junction bases outside the gene matches: 6. The germline V gene encodes CDR1 SGHTA and CDR2 FQGNSA. In nucleotides, the CDR3 is TGTGCCAGCAGCCGGACAGGCACAAAGACCCAGTACTTC. Amino acid sequence: CASSRTGTKTQYF.

V gene TRBV4-1 combines with J gene TRBJ2-3, with D possibly being TRBD1 or TRBD2 (5 bases each). The ends were cut back, 2 bases at V and 10 bases at J, with 19 bases in the middle. Per germline, CDR1 MGHRA and CDR2 YSYEKL. There are 15 residues in the CDR3. CDR3 sequence reads: CASSQPLSRDEAQYF. The DNA for the CDR3 is TGCGCCAGCAGCCAACCTCTGTCCCGGGACGAAGCGCAGTATTTT.

The table lists this clonotype with a count of one. The CDR3 region is CASSETGYWNTGELFF. In nucleotides, the CDR3 is TGTGCCAGCAGTGAGACAGGGTATTGGAACACCGGGGAGCTGTTTTTT. The V gene is TRBV6-1, the J gene TRBJ2-2; 7 bases line up with TRBD1. The J segment lost 1 base and the V segment lost 3 bases, leaving 5 bases of the junction unmatched. The CDR3 has 16 amino acids. CDR1 and CDR2 from the germline V gene are MNHNS and SASEGT.

The chain employs TRBV4-2 and TRBJ1-6, with 8 bases matching TRBD1. Germline loops: CDR1 LGHNA, CDR2 YNFKEQ. The CDR3 runs 19 residues. V lost 4 bases and J lost 4; bases outside the gene matches: 15. The CDR3 DNA follows: TGTGCCAGCAGCCGAACACTGGGACAGGCCGAGGGGTATAATTCACCCCTCCACTTT. This codes for CASSRTLGQAEGYNSPLHF.

DNA for the CDR3: TGCGCCAGCAGCTTTGGGGACAGTCCTAGCACAGATACGCAGTATTTT. Translation: CASSFGDSPSTDTQYF. This sequence joins TRBV5-1 and TRBJ2-3; 7 bases fit TRBD1. CDR3 length: 16 amino acids. J lost 0 bases, V lost 2 bases, and 6 bases had no gene match. Germline V gene sequence: CDR1 SGHRS, CDR2 YFSETQ.

The V and J genes are TRBV6-2 or TRBV6-3 and TRBJ2-2; no definite D call. V shed 2 bases and J shed 3 bases, with 7 bases lying between them. Germline V gene lookup returns CDR1 MNHEY and CDR2 SVGEGT. The CDR3 loop spans 14 amino acids. The CDR3: CASSYGTYTGELFF. The DNA of the CDR3 is TGTGCCAGCAGTTACGGCACGTACACCGGGGAGCTGTTTTTT.

The chain joins TRBV19 to TRBJ1-1; no firm D call. CDR3 size: 14 residues. Trimming removed 5 bases at V and 5 bases at J, with 15 bases between. From germline, CDR1 is LNHDA and CDR2 SQIVND (reference sequence). CDR3 in DNA: TGTGCCAGTAGTCCTCGTGAGGCGAGAACTGAAGCTTTCTTT. Translating gives CASSPREARTEAFF.

This chain joins TRBV6-2 or TRBV6-3 and TRBJ1-2, with TRBD1 matching over 10 bases. Per the germline V gene, CDR1 is MNHEY and CDR2 is SVGEGT. The CDR3 extends over 15 amino acids. V dropped 4 bases and J dropped 7; count of bases not matched to a gene: 9. The CDR3 DNA follows: TGTGCCAGCAGTTCGGACAGGGGGGAAGAGAGTGGCTACACCTTC. Translated: CASSSDRGEESGYTF.

The genes are TRBV4-1 and TRBJ1-6, with D uncertain. The CDR3 runs 16 residues. The germline CDR1 and CDR2 sequences are MGHRA and YSYEKL. The germline V and J ends were trimmed by 0 bases and 4 bases, with 10 bases remaining between them. Here the CDR3 DNA reads TGCGCCAGCAGCCAAGATCGGGCGGATTATAATTCACCCCTCCACTTT. Translating it yields CASSQDRADYNSPLHF.